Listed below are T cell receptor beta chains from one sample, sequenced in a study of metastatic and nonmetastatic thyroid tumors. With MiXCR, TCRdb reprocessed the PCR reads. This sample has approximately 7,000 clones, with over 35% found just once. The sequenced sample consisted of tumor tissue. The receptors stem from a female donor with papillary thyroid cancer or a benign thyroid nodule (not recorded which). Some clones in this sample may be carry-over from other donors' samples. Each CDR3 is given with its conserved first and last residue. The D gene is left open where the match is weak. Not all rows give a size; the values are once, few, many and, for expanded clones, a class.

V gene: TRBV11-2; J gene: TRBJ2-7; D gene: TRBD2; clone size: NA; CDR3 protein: CASSLTSGEHYEQYF; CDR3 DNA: TGTGCCAGCAGCTTGACTAGCGGGGAACACTACGAGCAGTACTTC
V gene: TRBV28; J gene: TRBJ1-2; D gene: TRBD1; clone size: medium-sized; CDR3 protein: CASSRDRGTDGYTF; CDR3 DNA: TGTGCCAGCAGCCGCGACAGGGGCACCGATGGCTACACCTTC
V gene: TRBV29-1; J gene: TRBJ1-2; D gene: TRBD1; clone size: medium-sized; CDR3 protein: CSPYGTGGGYTF; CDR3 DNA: TGCAGCCCGTACGGGACAGGGGGTGGCTACACCTTC
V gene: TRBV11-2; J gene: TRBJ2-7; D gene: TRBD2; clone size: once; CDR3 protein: CASSPRLAWYGYEQYF; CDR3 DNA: TGTGCCAGCAGCCCGCGACTAGCGTGGTATGGGTACGAGCAGTACTTC
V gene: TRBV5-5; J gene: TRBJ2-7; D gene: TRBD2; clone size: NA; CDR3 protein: CASSPTSGRTGYEQYF; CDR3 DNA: TGTGCCAGCAGCCCGACTAGCGGGAGAACCGGCTACGAGCAGTACTTC
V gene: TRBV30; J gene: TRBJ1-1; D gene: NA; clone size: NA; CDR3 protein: CAWSVQGNTEAFF; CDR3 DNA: TGTGCCTGGAGTGTACAGGGGAACACTGAAGCTTTCTTT
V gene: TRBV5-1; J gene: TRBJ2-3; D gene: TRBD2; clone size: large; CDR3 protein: CASSPSLLATISTDTQYF; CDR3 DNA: TGCGCCAGCAGCCCCTCCTTACTAGCGACCATTTCCACAGATACGCAGTATTTT
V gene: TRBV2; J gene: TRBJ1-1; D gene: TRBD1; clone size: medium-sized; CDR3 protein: CASRVQGGLSNTEAFF; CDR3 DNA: TGTGCCAGCAGAGTTCAGGGGGGACTATCGAACACTGAAGCTTTCTTT
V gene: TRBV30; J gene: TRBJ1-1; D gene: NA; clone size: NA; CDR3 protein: CAWSSSTNTEAFF; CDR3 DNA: TGTGCCTGGAGTTCCTCGACGAACACTGAAGCTTTCTTT
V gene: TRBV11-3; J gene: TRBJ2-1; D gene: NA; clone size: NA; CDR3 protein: CGSSPDYNEQFF; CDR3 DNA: TGTGGCAGCAGCCCGGATTACAATGAGCAGTTCTTC
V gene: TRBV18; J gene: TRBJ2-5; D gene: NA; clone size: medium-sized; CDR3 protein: CASSPARRVGQETQYF; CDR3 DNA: TGTGCCAGCTCACCAGCTCGCCGGGTGGGGCAAGAGACCCAGTACTTC
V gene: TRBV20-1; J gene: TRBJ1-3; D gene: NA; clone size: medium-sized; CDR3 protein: CSAYTGNLRGNTIYF; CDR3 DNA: TGCAGTGCGTACACAGGGAACCTAAGAGGAAACACCATATATTTT
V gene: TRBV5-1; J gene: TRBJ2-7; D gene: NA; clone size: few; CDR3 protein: CASSLDRTAAYEQYF; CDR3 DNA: TGCGCCAGCAGCTTGGATAGGACGGCTGCCTACGAGCAGTACTTC
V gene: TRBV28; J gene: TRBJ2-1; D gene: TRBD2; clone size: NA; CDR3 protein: CASSLWLAGENEQFF; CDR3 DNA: TGTGCCAGCAGTTTGTGGCTAGCGGGAGAGAATGAGCAGTTCTTC
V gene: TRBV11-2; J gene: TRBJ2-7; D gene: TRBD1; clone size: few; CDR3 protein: CASSQGTGQEQYF; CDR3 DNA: TGTGCCAGCAGCCAAGGGACAGGGCAGGAGCAGTACTTC
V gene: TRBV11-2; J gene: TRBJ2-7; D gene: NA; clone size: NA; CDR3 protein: CASSLVGAQQYF; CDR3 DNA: TGTGCCAGCAGCCTCGTCGGTGCCCAGCAGTACTTC
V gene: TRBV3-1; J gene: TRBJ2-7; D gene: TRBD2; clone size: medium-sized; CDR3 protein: CASSPFLVREEYEQYF; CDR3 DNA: TGTGCCAGCAGCCCCTTCCTTGTGCGGGAGGAGTACGAGCAGTACTTC
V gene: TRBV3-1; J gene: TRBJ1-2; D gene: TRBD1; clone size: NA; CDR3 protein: CASSRGTGDRNYTF; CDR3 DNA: TGTGCCAGCAGCCGGGGAACAGGGGATCGTAACTACACCTTC
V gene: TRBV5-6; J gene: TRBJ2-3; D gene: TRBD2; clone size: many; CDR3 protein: CASSFLAGSTDTQYF; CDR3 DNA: TGTGCCAGCAGTTTTCTAGCGGGCAGCACAGATACGCAGTATTTT
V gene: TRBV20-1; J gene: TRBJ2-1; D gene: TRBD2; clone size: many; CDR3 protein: CSARVSGRLNEQFF; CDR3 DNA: TGCAGTGCTAGAGTTAGCGGGAGATTGAATGAGCAGTTCTTC
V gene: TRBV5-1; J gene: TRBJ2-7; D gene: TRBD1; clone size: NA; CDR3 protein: CASSYRGPSYEQYF; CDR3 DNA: TGCGCCAGCAGTTACAGGGGCCCGTCCTACGAGCAGTACTTC
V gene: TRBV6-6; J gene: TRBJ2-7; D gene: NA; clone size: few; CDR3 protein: CASSYEFRTDYEQYF; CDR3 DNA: TGTGCCAGCAGTTACGAATTTAGGACAGACTACGAGCAGTACTTC
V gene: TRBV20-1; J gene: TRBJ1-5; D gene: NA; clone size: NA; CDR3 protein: CSATISTAYRQPQHF; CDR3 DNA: TGCAGTGCCACAATTAGTACAGCCTACCGTCAGCCCCAGCATTTT
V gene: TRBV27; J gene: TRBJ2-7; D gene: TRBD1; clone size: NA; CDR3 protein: CASRSRGAGGYEQYF; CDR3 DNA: TGTGCCAGCCGATCACGAGGAGCAGGGGGCTACGAGCAGTACTTC
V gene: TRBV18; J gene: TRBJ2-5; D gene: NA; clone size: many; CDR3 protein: CASSPRLEETQYF; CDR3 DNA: TGTGCCAGCTCACCACGACTAGAAGAGACCCAGTACTTC
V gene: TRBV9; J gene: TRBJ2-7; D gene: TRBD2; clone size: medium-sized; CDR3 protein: CASSGSTSGSYEQYF; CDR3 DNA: TGTGCCAGCAGCGGAAGCACTAGCGGGAGCTACGAGCAGTACTTC
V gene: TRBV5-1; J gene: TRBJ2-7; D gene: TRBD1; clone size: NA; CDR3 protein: CASSSSGTGVYEQYF; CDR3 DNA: TGCGCCAGCAGCTCCTCCGGGACAGGGGTCTACGAGCAGTACTTC
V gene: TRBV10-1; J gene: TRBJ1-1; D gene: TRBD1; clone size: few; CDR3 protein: CASSDPRGGLTEAFF; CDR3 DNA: TGCGCCAGCAGTGACCCCAGGGGGGGATTGACTGAAGCTTTCTTT
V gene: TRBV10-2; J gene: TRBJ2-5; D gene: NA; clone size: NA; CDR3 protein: CASSGPEKTQYF; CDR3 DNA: TGCGCCAGCAGCGGACCGGAGAAGACCCAGTACTTC
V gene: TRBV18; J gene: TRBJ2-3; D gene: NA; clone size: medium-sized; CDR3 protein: CASSRGSTDTQYF; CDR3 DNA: TGTGCCAGCTCCCGGGGGTCGACAGATACGCAGTATTTT
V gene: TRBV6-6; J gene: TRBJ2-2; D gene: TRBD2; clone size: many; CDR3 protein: CASSYSGGFEASTGELFF; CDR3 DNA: TGTGCCAGCAGTTACTCGGGAGGGTTTGAGGCTAGCACCGGGGAGCTGTTTTTT
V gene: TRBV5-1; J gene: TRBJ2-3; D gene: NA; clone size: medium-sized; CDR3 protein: CASSLVRASTDTQYF; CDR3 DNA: TGCGCCAGCAGCTTGGTGAGGGCGAGCACAGATACGCAGTATTTT
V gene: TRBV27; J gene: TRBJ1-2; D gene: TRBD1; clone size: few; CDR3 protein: CASRPGTGYGYTF; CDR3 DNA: TGTGCCAGCAGACCCGGGACAGGGTATGGCTACACCTTC